The 10 T cell receptor beta chains given below trace back to one sample, sequenced in a study of T cell responses to AZD1222 COVID-19 vaccine (dated by TCRdb to about 2021). The library came from the immunoSEQ multiplex PCR assay. TCRdb holds this immuneACCESS table with in-frame rearrangements only. Some clones are missing; in checked studies, unresolved V genes explain under half, and the rest has no known cause. The table for this sample lists approximately 100,000 clones; 90% to 95% of them were counted only once. The ten most abundant clones make up about 50% of the sample. The label giving this sample's time point can be read as: baseline before first vaccination. The starting material was peripheral blood, obtained on day 0 of AZD1222 vaccination. Source of these receptors: an adult in good health.

V usage is TRBV4-1 and J usage is TRBJ2-4; D gene unclear. This CDR3 spans 14 amino acids. Trimming removed 6 bases from V and 4 bases from J, with 13 bases in between. Germline lookup yields CDR1 MGHRA and CDR2 YSYEKL. CDR3 sequence reads: CASRGWEGKNIQYF. The DNA of the CDR3 is TGCGCCAGCAGGGGGTGGGAAGGGAAAAACATTCAGTACTTC.

The genes are TRBV7-3 and TRBJ2-1; 11 bases agree with TRBD2. With V trimmed by 4 bases and J by 8 bases, 7 bases remained unmatched. CDR3 length: 15 amino acids. Germline V lookup: CDR1 SGHTA, CDR2 FQGTGA. The CDR3 protein is CASSSLGLAGDEQFF. As DNA, the CDR3 is TGTGCCAGCAGCTCGCTCGGACTAGCGGGCGATGAGCAGTTCTTC.

The V call is TRBV28, the J call TRBJ2-3; 11 bases match TRBD2. From germline, CDR1 is MDHEN and CDR2 SYDVKM. The CDR3 runs 15 residues. Losses at the gene ends were 5 bases for V and 1 base for J; bases not matched to a gene: 2. CDR3 in DNA: TGTGCCAGCAGTCTAGCGGGAGGCCGCACAGATACGCAGTATTTT. Translated, it gives CASSLAGGRTDTQYF.

The J gene is TRBJ1-1, the V gene TRBV6-5; maybe TRBD1 (6 bases). Germline CDR1 and CDR2: MNHEY and SVGAGI. The CDR3 length is 14 residues. V dropped 6 bases and J dropped 5 bases, with 16 bases sitting between them. CDR3 in amino acids: CASRDDPGETEAFF. The CDR3 DNA is TGTGCCAGCAGAGACGACCCAGGGGAGACTGAAGCTTTCTTT.

The chain uses TRBV6-5 and TRBJ2-3; TRBD2 aligns across 10 bases. V was clipped by 8 bases and J by 0 bases; unmatched bases: 5. This CDR3 contains 15 residues. Germline V gene data show CDR1 as MNHEY and CDR2 as SVGAGI. CDR3 loop: CASRRAGGSTDTQYF. In DNA form, the CDR3 reads TGTGCCAGCCGACGAGCGGGGGGGAGCACAGATACGCAGTATTTT.

The chain couples TRBV5-1 to TRBJ2-2; 8 nucleotides match TRBD2. The CDR3 spans 15 residues. V lost 4 bases to trimming and J lost 2 bases; unmatched junction nucleotides: 4. Germline V lookup: CDR1 SGHRS, CDR2 YFSETQ. In nucleotides, the CDR3 is TGCGCCAGCAGCCCGGGACTAGTAAACACCGGGGAGCTGTTTTTT. It is translated as CASSPGLVNTGELFF.

The rearrangement uses TRBV15 and TRBJ2-1; a possible D gene is TRBD2 (5 bases). Deletions cut 1 base from V and 5 bases from J, with 9 bases between. Germline-derived CDR1 and CDR2 are LNHNV and YYDKDF (reference sequence). The CDR3 consists of 14 residues. The DNA for the CDR3 is TGTGCCACCAGCAGAGGGCGAGCGGACAATGAGCAGTTCTTC. Amino acids: CATSRGRADNEQFF.

This chain uses TRBV7-2 with TRBJ2-7, with 8 bases matching TRBD2. Germline V CDR1 and CDR2: SGHTA, FQGNSA. The junction had 14 bases not matched to a gene; V was cut back by 1 base and J by 3 bases. This CDR3 has 18 amino acids. The CDR3: CASSLEASGPISIYEQYF. DNA of the CDR3: TGTGCCAGCAGCTTAGAGGCTAGCGGGCCTATTTCGATCTACGAGCAGTACTTC.

A single count supports this clone. The gene calls are TRBV7-2 and TRBJ2-3; TRBD1 agrees at 7 bases. This CDR3 is built from 17 residues. Germline V lookup: CDR1 SGHTA, CDR2 FQGNSA. V shed 6 bases, J shed 8 bases, and the junction held 20 bases outside the gene matches. Here the CDR3 reads CASRPTGSVSGRSTQYF. In DNA, the CDR3 is TGTGCCAGCAGACCGACAGGGTCCGTTTCGGGCCGTAGTACGCAGTATTTT.

The chain combines TRBV7-2 with TRBJ2-1; 8 positions agree with TRBD2. The V and J ends lost 1 base and 9 bases, in that order; junction bases with no gene match: 11. From germline, CDR1 is SGHTA and CDR2 FQGNSA. The CDR3 has 16 amino acids. The CDR3 spells CASSLGGSGKVAEQFF. Written as DNA, the CDR3 is TGTGCCAGCAGCTTAGGGGGTAGCGGGAAGGTGGCTGAGCAGTTCTTC.